Ten or more counts support the clone carrying this T cell receptor (beta chain). Its antigen is currently unknown. The sample belongs to a study of identical twins. Study conclusions and caveats: Out-of-frame alpha sequences shared by twins showed excess low generation probability. Instead of following the same donors, the conclusions were based on cross-sectional statistical analysis. Abundant beta clonotypes from cord blood bore fewer insertions; memory repertoires lacked this pattern.

Trimming removed 7 bases from V and 6 bases from J, with 25 bases in between. The CDR3 is 17 residues long. TCRdb redid the calling of the 5' RACE reads with MiXCR, one entry per CDR3 protein. The table has 500,000 to 700,000 distinct CDR3 sequences, 7.1% seen once; the top ten hold approximately 1.5%. The data also belong to a second study, concerning yellow fever vaccine responses in identical twins.

This TCR derives from a woman under 30 in good health. V gene TRBV12-3 or TRBV12-4 combines with J gene TRBJ2-1; no definite D call. The material sequenced was PBMCs. CDR3 sequence reads: CASTQRATRLVGNEQFF. For the CDR3, the DNA is TGTGCCAGCACCCAACGGGCTACCAGACTGGTGGGCAATGAGCAGTTCTTC.